What follows are 24 T cell receptor beta chains derived from one specimen sequenced in a study of CD4 T cell repertoires in COVID-19. Clones were sequenced by immunoSEQ multiplex PCR, and TCRdb holds only the in-frame ones, with some missing. This table holds approximately 79,000 clones, 83% found once. Sequencing was performed on CD4+ T cells from peripheral blood, taken after recovery from COVID-19. The receptors were gathered from a human donor who had COVID-19.

The count of this clone is one. The chain links TRBV19 to TRBJ2-5, with D maybe TRBD2 (5 bases). Germline V CDR1 and CDR2: LNHDA, SQIVND (reference sequence). The CDR3 contains 15 residues. With 0 bases removed from V and 5 bases from J, the gap between germline ends came to 13 bases. CDR3 in DNA: TGTGCCAGTAGTATAGAACGGACCTCGGGGGAGACCCAGTACTTC. This gives the protein CASSIERTSGETQYF.

Only one count was recorded for this clone. The chain uses TRBV28 and TRBJ2-1, with D unresolved. The CDR3 runs 16 residues. Trimming pared 4 bases from V and 9 bases from J, leaving 22 bases between. CDR1 and CDR2 from the germline V gene are MDHEN and SYDVKM. The CDR3 region is CASSSPSRVGAGEQFF. The CDR3 region has the DNA TGTGCCAGCAGTTCCCCGAGTAGGGTGGGTGCAGGTGAGCAGTTCTTC.

The chain employs TRBV5-1 and TRBJ2-7, with 10 bases that match TRBD2. Germline V gives CDR1 SGHRS, CDR2 YFSETQ. This CDR3 contains 15 residues. V shed 0 bases, J shed 7 bases, and the junction held 7 bases outside the gene matches. The CDR3 protein is CASSLAGTSVREQYF. The CDR3 nucleotides are TGCGCCAGCAGCTTGGCAGGGACTAGCGTACGAGAGCAGTACTTC.

This rearrangement joins TRBV5-6 to TRBJ2-1, with 9 bases matching TRBD2. The length of the CDR3 is 16 residues. The germline V gene has CDR1 SGHDT and CDR2 YYEEEE. With V trimmed by 4 bases and J by 5 bases, 10 bases remained unmatched. In DNA, the CDR3 is TGTGCCAGCAGCACCCTAGCGGGAAGGAGGAACAATGAGCAGTTCTTC. Translated: CASSTLAGRRNNEQFF.

The chain uses TRBV11-2 and TRBJ2-3; unclear D gene. The CDR3 contains 16 residues. Germline V gene sequence: CDR1 SGHAT, CDR2 FQNNGV. Trimming left V 0 bases short and J 7 bases short, with 17 bases between. As DNA, the CDR3 is TGTGCCAGCAGCTTAGATGGCGGTACTACTCCAAATACGCAGTATTTT. Translating gives CASSLDGGTTPNTQYF.

This chain connects TRBV24-1 to TRBJ2-3; D may be TRBD2 (7 bases). V was cut by 7 bases and J by 3 bases, with 10 bases left in between. The CDR3 has 13 residues. Germline CDR1 and CDR2: KGHDR and SFDVKD. Written as DNA, the CDR3 is TGTGCCACCAGAGAGGGGGGGACAGATACGCAGTATTTT. This gives the protein CATREGGTDTQYF.

This chain joins TRBV2 and TRBJ1-2; D is unclear. Germline V gene data show CDR1 as SNHLY and CDR2 as FYNNEI. V gave up 3 bases and J gave up 4 bases, with 6 bases separating them. The length of the CDR3 is 12 residues. The CDR3 DNA is TGTGCCAGCAGTGATTCTGGCTATGGCTACACCTTC. It specifies CASSDSGYGYTF.

The chain employs TRBV10-3 and TRBJ2-7; no definite D call. CDR1 is ENHRY and CDR2 is SYGVKD in the germline V gene. V was pared by 5 bases and J by 5 bases, with 7 bases between. The length of the CDR3 is 11 residues. The CDR3 region is CAISPNDEQYF. The CDR3 DNA sequence: TGTGCCATCAGTCCTAATGACGAGCAGTACTTC.

This rearrangement joins TRBV19 to TRBJ2-5; 9 bases line up with TRBD1. V dropped 5 bases and J dropped 5; count of bases not matched to a gene: 9. CDR1 LNHDA and CDR2 SQIVND come from the germline V gene (reference sequence). The length of the CDR3 is 15 residues. CDR3: CASSFRDRAMETQYF. The CDR3 region has the DNA TGTGCCAGTAGTTTCCGGGACAGGGCTATGGAGACCCAGTACTTC.

The rearrangement uses TRBV5-6 and TRBJ2-7; a possible D gene is TRBD1 (6 bases). The CDR3 runs 13 residues. Germline loops: CDR1 SGHDT, CDR2 YYEEEE. Trimming removed 1 base from V and 6 bases from J, with 11 bases in between. The CDR3 reads CASSLYGGPEQYF. In nucleotides, the CDR3 is TGTGCCAGCAGCTTGTATGGGGGCCCCGAGCAGTACTTC.

The V gene is TRBV19, the J gene TRBJ1-6; D unresolved. Germline V gene sequence: CDR1 LNHDA, CDR2 SQIVND (reference sequence). This CDR3 region has 13 residues. V was pared by 7 bases and J by 4 bases, with 8 bases between. CDR3 bases: TGTGCCAGTACGGGAACTTATAATTCACCCCTCCACTTT. It codes for CASTGTYNSPLHF.

The CDR3 loop is CASSGGPPNEQFF. The CDR3 DNA reads as TGTGCCAGCAGCGGAGGGCCACCCAATGAGCAGTTCTTC. The chain carries TRBV9 and TRBJ2-1, with a weak D call TRBD2 (5 bases). V was shortened by 3 bases and J by 6 bases, with 10 bases between the two germline ends. The V gene's germline CDR1 is SGDLS and CDR2 YYNGEE. The CDR3 is 13 residues long.

CDR3 in amino acids: CASRDRSGYTF. The DNA of the CDR3 is TGTGCCAGCAGGGACAGGTCGGGCTACACCTTC. V is TRBV12-3 or TRBV12-4 and J is TRBJ1-2; 7 bases line up with TRBD1. The CDR3 contains 11 residues. The junction had 3 bases not matched to a gene; V was cut back by 6 bases and J by 8 bases.

The chain is built from TRBV5-4 and TRBJ2-7; TRBD2 agrees at 7 bases. Germline V gives CDR1 SGHNT, CDR2 YYREEE (reference sequence). The CDR3 is 16 residues long. V was pared by 4 bases and J by 0 bases, with 10 bases of the junction left unmatched. For the CDR3, the DNA is TGTGCCAGCAGCCCGGTTCGGGGCGGGGGCTCCTACGAGCAGTACTTC. Translated: CASSPVRGGGSYEQYF.

The rearrangement joins TRBV7-2 to TRBJ2-3; a weak D match, TRBD1 (5 bases). The CDR3 loop spans 12 amino acids. V dropped 1 base and J dropped 11 bases, with 10 bases sitting between them. CDR1 is SGHTA, CDR2 FQGNSA, per germline. The CDR3 nucleotides read TGTGCCAGCAGCTTAGGGTTGGGGCAGCAGTATTTT. Amino acid sequence: CASSLGLGQQYF.

The CDR3 nucleotides are TGCGCCAGCAGCAAGGGACTAGCGGGAGGTAATGTCGGGGAGCTGTTTTTT. This translates into CASSKGLAGGNVGELFF. The chain couples TRBV5-1 to TRBJ2-2; 15 nucleotides agree with TRBD2. The V and J ends lost 4 bases and 7 bases, in that order; junction bases with no gene match: 8. This CDR3 comprises 17 residues. CDR1 and CDR2 (germline): SGHRS, YFSETQ.

The chain joins TRBV7-2 to TRBJ2-3, with TRBD2 matching 10 bases. The CDR3 spans 16 residues. Germline CDR1 reads SGHTA; CDR2 reads FQGNSA. V lost 5 bases to trimming and J lost 5 bases; unmatched junction nucleotides: 10. CDR3 in amino acids: CASSPYSSGSGDTQYF. CDR3 bases: TGTGCCAGCAGCCCCTACTCTAGCGGGAGCGGAGATACGCAGTATTTT.

This clone was picked up one time. CDR3 coding DNA: TGTGCCATCAGTGAAGGAGGGTTTGGCAATCAGCCCCAGCATTTT. This translates into CAISEGGFGNQPQHF. The chain has TRBV10-3 and TRBJ1-5; no reliable D call. The V gene's germline CDR1 is ENHRY and CDR2 SYGVKD. The V gene lost 3 bases and the J gene lost 2 bases, with 11 bases spanning the gap. The CDR3 covers 15 residues.

This clone was counted only a few times. The V gene is TRBV6-1, the J gene TRBJ2-7, with 11 bases aligning to TRBD2. The CDR3 contains 17 residues. Germline CDR1 and CDR2: MNHNS and SASEGT. J was trimmed by 6 bases and V by 2 bases; bases with no gene match: 12. CDR3 loop: CASSEYGLAGGPAEQYF. In DNA form, the CDR3 reads TGTGCCAGCAGTGAATATGGACTAGCGGGCGGACCGGCCGAGCAGTACTTC.

The V call is TRBV2, the J call TRBJ1-5; D not certain. Germline CDR1 and CDR2: SNHLY and FYNNEI. V lost 4 bases and J 4 bases, leaving 11 bases between the germline ends. The length of the CDR3 is 14 residues. In DNA form, the CDR3 reads TGTGCCAGCAGTGCCCGGGAAGGGAATCAGCCCCAGCATTTT. Its protein product is CASSAREGNQPQHF.

This chain links TRBV9 with TRBJ1-3; no firm D call. Germline lookup yields CDR1 SGDLS and CDR2 YYNGEE. The CDR3 contains 17 residues. The V and J ends lost 4 bases and 0 bases respectively, with 17 bases between them. CDR3 in amino acids: CASSHRLGSSSGNTIYF. As DNA, the CDR3 is TGTGCCAGCAGCCACCGGTTGGGGTCAAGCTCTGGAAACACCATATATTTT.

Comments on this clone: The same CDR3 also results from other DNA sequences found in this sample. The chain has TRBV19 and TRBJ2-7, with D maybe TRBD2 (6 bases). Germline assignment: CDR1 LNHDA and CDR2 SQIVND (reference sequence). This CDR3 spans 15 amino acids. V gave up 1 base and J gave up 4 bases, with 14 bases separating them. CDR3 nucleotide sequence: TGTGCCAGTAGTATAGGAGTTGGCGGGGCTTACGAGCAGTACTTC. Its protein product is CASSIGVGGAYEQYF.

The rearrangement uses TRBV29-1 and TRBJ2-5; 7 bases line up with TRBD2. V dropped 7 bases and J dropped 5; count of bases not matched to a gene: 7. The germline gives CDR1 SQVTM, CDR2 ANQGSEA. CDR3 length equals 12 residues. The CDR3 DNA sequence: TGCAGCGAACGACTAGCCTCGGAGACCCAGTACTTC. Translated: CSERLASETQYF.

The V and J genes are TRBV20-1 and TRBJ2-5, with D unclear. The CDR3 is 10 amino acids. V lost 3 bases and J 5 bases, leaving 4 bases between the germline ends. CDR1 and CDR2 from the germline V gene are DFQATT and SNEGSKA (reference sequence). CDR3: CSASVETQYF. The CDR3 DNA reads as TGCAGTGCTAGTGTGGAGACCCAGTACTTC.